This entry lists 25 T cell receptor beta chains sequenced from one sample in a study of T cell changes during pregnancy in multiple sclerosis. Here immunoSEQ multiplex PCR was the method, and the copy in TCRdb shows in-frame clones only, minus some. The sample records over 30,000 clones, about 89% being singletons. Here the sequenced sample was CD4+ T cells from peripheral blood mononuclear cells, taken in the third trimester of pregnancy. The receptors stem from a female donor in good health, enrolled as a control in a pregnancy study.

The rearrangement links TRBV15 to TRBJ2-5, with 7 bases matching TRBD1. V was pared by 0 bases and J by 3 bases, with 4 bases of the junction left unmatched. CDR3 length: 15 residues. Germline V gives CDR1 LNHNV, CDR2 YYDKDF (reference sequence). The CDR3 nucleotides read TGTGCCACCAGCAGAGATGTTGGGACAGAAGAGACCCAGTACTTC. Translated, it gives CATSRDVGTEETQYF. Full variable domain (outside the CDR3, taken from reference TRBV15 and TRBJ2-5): DAMVIQNPRYQVTQFGKPVTLSCSQTLNHNVMYWYQQKSSQAPKLLFHYYDKDFNNEADTPDNFQSRRPNTSFCFLDIRSPGLGDTAMYLCATSRDVGTEETQYFGPGTRLLVL.

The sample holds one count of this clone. This CDR3 reads CASSLTQGGDGYTF. The CDR3 coding sequence is TGTGCCAGCAGCTTAACGCAGGGAGGCGATGGCTACACCTTC. The genes are TRBV7-9 and TRBJ1-2, with D perhaps TRBD1 (5 bases). This CDR3 contains 14 residues. V lost 2 bases and J lost 6, with 13 bases in between. Germline CDR1 reads SEHNR; CDR2 reads FQNEAQ (reference sequence).

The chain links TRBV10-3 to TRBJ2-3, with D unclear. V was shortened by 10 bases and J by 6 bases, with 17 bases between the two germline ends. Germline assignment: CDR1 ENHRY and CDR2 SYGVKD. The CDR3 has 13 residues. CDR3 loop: CATMTSPRDTQYF. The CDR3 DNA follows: TGTGCCACTATGACTTCACCCCGCGATACGCAGTATTTT.

This chain's CDR3 is CASSWGSGTDTQYF. The CDR3 DNA is TGTGCCAGCAGCTGGGGTAGCGGCACAGATACGCAGTATTTT. This chain joins TRBV5-6 and TRBJ2-3; possible D gene TRBD2, 5 bases. This CDR3 spans 14 amino acids. CDR1 is SGHDT and CDR2 is YYEEEE in the germline V gene. V dropped 3 bases and J dropped 1 base, with 9 bases sitting between them.

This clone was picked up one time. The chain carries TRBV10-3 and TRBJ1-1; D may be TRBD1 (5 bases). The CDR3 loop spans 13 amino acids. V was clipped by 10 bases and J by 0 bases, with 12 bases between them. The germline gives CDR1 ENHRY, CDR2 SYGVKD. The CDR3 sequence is CARQEGLNTEAFF. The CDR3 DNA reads TGTGCCAGGCAGGAGGGGCTGAACACTGAAGCTTTCTTT.

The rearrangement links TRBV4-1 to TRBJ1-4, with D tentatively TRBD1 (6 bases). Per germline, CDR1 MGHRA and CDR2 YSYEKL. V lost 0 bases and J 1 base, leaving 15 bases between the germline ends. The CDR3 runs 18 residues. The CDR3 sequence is CASSQDPLQGRTNEKLFF. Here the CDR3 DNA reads TGCGCCAGCAGCCAAGACCCTTTACAGGGAAGAACTAATGAAAAACTGTTTTTT.

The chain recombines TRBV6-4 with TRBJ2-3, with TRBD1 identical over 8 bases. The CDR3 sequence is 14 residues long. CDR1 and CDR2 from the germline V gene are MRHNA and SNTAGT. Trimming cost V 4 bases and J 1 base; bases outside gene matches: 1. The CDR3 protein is CASSATGGTDTQYF. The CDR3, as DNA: TGTGCCAGCAGTGCGACAGGGGGCACAGATACGCAGTATTTT.

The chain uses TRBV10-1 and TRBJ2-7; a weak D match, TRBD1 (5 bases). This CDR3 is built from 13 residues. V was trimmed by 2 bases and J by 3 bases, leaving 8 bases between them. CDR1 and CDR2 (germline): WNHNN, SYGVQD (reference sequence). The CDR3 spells CASSEGQDYEQYF. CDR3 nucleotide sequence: TGCGCCAGCAGTGAGGGACAAGACTACGAGCAGTACTTC.

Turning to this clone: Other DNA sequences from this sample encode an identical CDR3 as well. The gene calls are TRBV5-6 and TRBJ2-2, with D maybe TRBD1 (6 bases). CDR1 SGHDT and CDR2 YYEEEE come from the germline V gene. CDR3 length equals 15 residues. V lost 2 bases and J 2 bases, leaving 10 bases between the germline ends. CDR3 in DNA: TGTGCCAGCAGCTTTCCCGGGACAAACACCGGGGAGCTGTTTTTT. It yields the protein CASSFPGTNTGELFF.

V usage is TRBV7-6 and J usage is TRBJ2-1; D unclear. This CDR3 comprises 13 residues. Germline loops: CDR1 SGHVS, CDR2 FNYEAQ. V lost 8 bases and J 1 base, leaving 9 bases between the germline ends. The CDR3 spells CASAVDSYNEQFF. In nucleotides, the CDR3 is TGTGCCAGCGCAGTTGATTCCTACAATGAGCAGTTCTTC.

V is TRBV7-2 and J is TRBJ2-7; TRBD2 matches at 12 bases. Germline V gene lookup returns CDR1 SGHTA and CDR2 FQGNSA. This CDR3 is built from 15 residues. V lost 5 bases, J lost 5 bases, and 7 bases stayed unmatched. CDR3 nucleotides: TGTGCCAGCAGCCCGTCTAGCGGGGGGGGAGACGAGCAGTACTTC. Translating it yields CASSPSSGGGDEQYF.

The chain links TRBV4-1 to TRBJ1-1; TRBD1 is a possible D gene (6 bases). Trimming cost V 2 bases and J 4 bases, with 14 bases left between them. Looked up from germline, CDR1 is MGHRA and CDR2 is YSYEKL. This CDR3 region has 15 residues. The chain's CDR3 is CASSQTGSVATEAFF. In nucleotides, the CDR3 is TGCGCCAGCAGCCAAACAGGGTCAGTAGCCACTGAAGCTTTCTTT.

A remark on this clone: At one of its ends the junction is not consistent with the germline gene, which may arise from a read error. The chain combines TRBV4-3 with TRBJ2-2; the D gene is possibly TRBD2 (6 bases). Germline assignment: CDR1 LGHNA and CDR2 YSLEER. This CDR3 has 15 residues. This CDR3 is CASSQEGGNSGELFF. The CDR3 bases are TGCGCCAGCAGCCAAGAGGGCGGGAACAGCGGGGAGCTGTTTTTT.

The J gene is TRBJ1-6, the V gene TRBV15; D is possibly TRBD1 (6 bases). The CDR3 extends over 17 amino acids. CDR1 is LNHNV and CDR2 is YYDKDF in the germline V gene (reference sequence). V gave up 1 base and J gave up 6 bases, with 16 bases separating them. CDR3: CATSRVRGLSLNSPLHF. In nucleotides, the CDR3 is TGTGCCACCAGCAGAGTTAGGGGGTTATCGCTTAATTCACCCCTCCACTTT.

CDR3 nucleotides: TGTGCCAGCCAGGGGGCCGGCGCCTACGAGCAGTACTTC. It specifies CASQGAGAYEQYF. The rearrangement links TRBV6-5 to TRBJ2-7; 8 nucleotides line up with TRBD1. This CDR3 region has 13 residues. The ends lost 8 bases at V and 2 bases at J; junction bases unmatched: 5. Germline V lookup: CDR1 MNHEY, CDR2 SVGAGI.

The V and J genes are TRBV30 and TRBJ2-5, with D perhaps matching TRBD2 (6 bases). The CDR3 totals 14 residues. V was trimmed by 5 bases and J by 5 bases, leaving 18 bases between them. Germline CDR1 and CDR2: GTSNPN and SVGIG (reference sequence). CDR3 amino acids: CAWSRGSAGETQYF. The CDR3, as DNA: TGTGCCTGGTCAAGGGGATCTGCGGGGGAGACCCAGTACTTC.

CDR3 sequence (DNA): TGTGCCAGCAGCTTGGAGGGGACAGGTAGGGGATACGAGCAGTACTTC. Protein sequence: CASSLEGTGRGYEQYF. This sequence joins TRBV5-6 and TRBJ2-7, with TRBD1 matching 8 bases. The CDR3 has 16 residues. Germline CDR1 and CDR2: SGHDT and YYEEEE. Trimming at V came to 0 bases and at J to 4 bases, leaving 9 bases not matched to a gene.

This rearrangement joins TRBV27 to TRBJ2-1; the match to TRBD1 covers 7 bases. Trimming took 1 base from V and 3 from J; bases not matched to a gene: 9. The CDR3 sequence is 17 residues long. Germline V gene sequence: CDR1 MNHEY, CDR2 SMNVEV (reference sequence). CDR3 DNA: TGTGCCAGCAGTTTATATTTTACAGGGGCGAACTACAATGAGCAGTTCTTC. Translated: CASSLYFTGANYNEQFF.

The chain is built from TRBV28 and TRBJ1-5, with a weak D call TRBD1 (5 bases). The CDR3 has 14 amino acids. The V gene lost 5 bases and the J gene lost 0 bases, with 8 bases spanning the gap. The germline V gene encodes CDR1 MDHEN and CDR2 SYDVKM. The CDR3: CASSGQGSNQPQHF. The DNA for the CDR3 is TGTGCCAGCAGTGGTCAGGGTAGCAATCAGCCCCAGCATTTT.

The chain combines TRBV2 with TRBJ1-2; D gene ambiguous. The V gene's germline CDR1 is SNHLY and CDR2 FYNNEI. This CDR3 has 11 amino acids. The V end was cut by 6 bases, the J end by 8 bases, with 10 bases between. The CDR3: CASRDGGGYTF. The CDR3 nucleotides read TGTGCCAGCAGGGATGGCGGGGGCTACACCTTC.

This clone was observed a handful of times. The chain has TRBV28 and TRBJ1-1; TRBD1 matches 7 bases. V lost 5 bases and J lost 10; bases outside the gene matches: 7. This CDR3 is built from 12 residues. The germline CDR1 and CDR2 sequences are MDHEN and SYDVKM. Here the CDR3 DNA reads TGTGCCAGCAGTCTTCAGGGGGGCGGAGCTTTCTTT. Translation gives CASSLQGGGAFF.

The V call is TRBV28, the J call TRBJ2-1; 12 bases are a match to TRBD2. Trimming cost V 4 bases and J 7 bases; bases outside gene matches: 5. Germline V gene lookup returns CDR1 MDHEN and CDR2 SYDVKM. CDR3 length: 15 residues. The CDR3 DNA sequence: TGTGCCAGCAGTTCTAGACTAGCGGGGGTTAATGAGCAGTTCTTC. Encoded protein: CASSSRLAGVNEQFF. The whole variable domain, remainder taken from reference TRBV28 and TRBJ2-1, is DVKVTQSSRYLVKRTGEKVFLECVQDMDHENMFWYRQDPGLGLRLIYFSYDVKMKEKGDIPEGYSVSREKKERFSLILESASTNQTSMYLCASSSRLAGVNEQFFGPGTRLTVL.

The CDR3 sequence is CASSLEGGPREQYF. Here the CDR3 DNA reads TGCGCCAGCAGCTTGGAGGGGGGGCCCCGCGAGCAGTACTTC. The chain combines TRBV5-1 with TRBJ2-7; a weak D match, TRBD2 (7 bases). The ends were cut back, 0 bases at V and 6 bases at J, with 13 bases in the middle. Germline V lookup: CDR1 SGHRS, CDR2 YFSETQ. The CDR3 has 14 residues.

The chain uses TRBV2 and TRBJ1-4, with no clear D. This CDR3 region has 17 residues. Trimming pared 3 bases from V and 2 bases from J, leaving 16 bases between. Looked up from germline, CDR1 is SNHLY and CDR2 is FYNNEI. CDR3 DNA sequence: TGTGCCAGCAGTGACAGCTCGCTCCGAGGGACTAATGAAAAACTGTTTTTT. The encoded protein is CASSDSSLRGTNEKLFF.

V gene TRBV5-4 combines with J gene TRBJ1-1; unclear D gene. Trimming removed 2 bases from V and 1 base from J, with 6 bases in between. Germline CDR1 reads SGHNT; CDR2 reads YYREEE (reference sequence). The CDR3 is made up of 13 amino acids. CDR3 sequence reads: CASSLGANTEAFF. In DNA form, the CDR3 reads TGTGCCAGCAGCTTAGGAGCGAACACTGAAGCTTTCTTT.